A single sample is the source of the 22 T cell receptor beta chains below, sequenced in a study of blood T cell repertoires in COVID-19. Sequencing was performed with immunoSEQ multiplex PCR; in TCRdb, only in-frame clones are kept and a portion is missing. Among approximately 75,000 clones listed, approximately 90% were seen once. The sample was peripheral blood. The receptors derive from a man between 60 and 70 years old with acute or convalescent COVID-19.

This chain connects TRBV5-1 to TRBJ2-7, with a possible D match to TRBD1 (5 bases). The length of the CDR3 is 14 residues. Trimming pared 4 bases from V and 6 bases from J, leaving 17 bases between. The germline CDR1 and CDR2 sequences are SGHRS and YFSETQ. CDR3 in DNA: TGCGCCAGCAGCCCTAACAGGCTAACAGGCGAGCAGTACTTC. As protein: CASSPNRLTGEQYF.

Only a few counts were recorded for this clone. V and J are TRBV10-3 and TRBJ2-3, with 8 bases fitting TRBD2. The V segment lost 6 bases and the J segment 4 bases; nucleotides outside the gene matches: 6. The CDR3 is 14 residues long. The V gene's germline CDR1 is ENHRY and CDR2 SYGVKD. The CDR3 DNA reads TGTGCCATCAGGGCGGGACTAGAAGCAGATACGCAGTATTTT. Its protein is CAIRAGLEADTQYF.

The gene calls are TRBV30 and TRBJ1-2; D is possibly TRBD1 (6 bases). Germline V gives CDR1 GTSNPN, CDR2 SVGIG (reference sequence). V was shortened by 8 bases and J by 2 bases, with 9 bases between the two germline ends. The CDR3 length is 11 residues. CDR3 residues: CAHGQNYGYTF. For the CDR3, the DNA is TGTGCCCACGGACAGAACTATGGCTACACCTTC.

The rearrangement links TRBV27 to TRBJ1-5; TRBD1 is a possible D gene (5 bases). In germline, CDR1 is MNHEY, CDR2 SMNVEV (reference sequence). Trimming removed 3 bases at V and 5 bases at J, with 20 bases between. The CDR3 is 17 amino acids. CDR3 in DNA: TGTGCCAGCAGTTTCCGGTCGCGGGGGGGTCCCGATCAGCCCCAGCATTTT. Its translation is CASSFRSRGGPDQPQHF.

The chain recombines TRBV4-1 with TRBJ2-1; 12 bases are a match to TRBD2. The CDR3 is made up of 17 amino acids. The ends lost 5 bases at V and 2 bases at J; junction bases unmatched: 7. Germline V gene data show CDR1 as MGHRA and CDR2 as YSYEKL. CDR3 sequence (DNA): TGCGCCAGCAGCTTGAGACTAGCGGGAGAGCCCTACAATGAGCAGTTCTTC. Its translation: CASSLRLAGEPYNEQFF.

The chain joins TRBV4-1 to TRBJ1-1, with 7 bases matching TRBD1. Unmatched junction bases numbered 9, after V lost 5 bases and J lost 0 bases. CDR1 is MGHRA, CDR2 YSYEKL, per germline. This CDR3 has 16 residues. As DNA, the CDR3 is TGCGCCAGCAGCAAGCTCAGGGGGGACCTGAACACTGAAGCTTTCTTT. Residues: CASSKLRGDLNTEAFF.

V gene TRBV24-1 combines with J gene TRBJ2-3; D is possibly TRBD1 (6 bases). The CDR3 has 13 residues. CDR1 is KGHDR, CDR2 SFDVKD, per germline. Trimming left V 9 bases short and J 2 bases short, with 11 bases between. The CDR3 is CATGGKFTDTQYF. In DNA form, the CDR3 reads TGTGCCACCGGGGGCAAATTCACAGATACGCAGTATTTT.

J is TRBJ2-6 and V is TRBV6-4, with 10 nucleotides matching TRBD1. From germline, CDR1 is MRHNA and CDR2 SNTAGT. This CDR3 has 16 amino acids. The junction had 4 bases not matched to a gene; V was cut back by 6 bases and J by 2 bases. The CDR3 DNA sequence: TGTGCCAGCAGAGGGACAGGGGTGGCTGGGGCCAACGTCCTGACTTTC. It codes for CASRGTGVAGANVLTF.

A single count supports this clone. The chain's CDR3 is CASSDSGGSYEQYF. CDR3 coding DNA: TGTGCCAGCAGCGATAGCGGGGGATCCTACGAGCAGTACTTC. This sequence joins TRBV5-4 and TRBJ2-7; 9 positions match TRBD2. Germline assignment: CDR1 SGHNT and CDR2 YYREEE (reference sequence). Trimming cost V 4 bases and J 1 base; bases outside gene matches: 3. The CDR3 extends over 14 amino acids. Complete variable domain (other parts from reference TRBV5-4 and TRBJ2-7): ETGVTQSPTHLIKTRGQQVTLRCSSQSGHNTVSWYQQALGQGPQFIFQYYREEENGRGNFPPRFSGLQFPNYSSELNVNALELDDSALYLCASSDSGGSYEQYFGPGTRLTVT.

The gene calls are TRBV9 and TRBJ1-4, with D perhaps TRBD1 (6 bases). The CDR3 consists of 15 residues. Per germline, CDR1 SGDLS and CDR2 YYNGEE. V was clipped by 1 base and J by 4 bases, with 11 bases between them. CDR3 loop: CASSVSGQFNEKLFF. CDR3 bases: TGTGCCAGCAGCGTATCTGGACAGTTTAATGAAAAACTGTTTTTT.

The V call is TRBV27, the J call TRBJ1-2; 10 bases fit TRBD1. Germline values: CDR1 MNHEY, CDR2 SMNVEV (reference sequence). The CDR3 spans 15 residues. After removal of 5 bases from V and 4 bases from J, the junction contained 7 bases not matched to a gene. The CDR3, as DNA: TGTGCCAGCAGTGATGGACAGGGGGGAGTCTATGGCTACACCTTC. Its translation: CASSDGQGGVYGYTF.

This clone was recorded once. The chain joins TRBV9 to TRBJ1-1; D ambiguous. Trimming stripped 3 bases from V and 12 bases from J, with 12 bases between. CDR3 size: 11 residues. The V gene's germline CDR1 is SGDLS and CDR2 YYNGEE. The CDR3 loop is CASSGGRETFF. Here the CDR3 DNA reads TGTGCCAGCAGCGGAGGGCGGGAAACTTTCTTT.

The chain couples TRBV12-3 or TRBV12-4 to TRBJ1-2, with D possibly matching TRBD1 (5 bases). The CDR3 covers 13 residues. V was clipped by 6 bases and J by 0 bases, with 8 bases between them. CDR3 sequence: CASSRDSNYGYTF. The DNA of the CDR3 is TGTGCCAGCAGCCGGGACTCTAACTATGGCTACACCTTC.

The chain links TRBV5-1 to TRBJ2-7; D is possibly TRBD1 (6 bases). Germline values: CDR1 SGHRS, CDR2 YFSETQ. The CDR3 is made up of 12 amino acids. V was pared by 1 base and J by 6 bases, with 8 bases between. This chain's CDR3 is CASSLTGTEQYF. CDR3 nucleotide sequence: TGCGCCAGCAGCTTGACAGGGACCGAGCAGTACTTC.

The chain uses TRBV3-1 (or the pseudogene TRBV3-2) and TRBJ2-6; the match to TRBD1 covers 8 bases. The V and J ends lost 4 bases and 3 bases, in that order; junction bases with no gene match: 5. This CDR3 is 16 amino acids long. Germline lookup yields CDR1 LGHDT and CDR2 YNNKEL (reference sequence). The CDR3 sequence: CASSPMTGVGANVLTF. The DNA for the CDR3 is TGTGCCAGCAGCCCGATGACAGGGGTTGGGGCCAACGTCCTGACTTTC.

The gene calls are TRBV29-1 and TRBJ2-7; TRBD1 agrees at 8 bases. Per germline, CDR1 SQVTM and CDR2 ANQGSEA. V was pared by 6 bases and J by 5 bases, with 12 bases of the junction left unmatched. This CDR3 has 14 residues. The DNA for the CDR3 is TGCAGCGTCTCTAGCCAGGGGGCCATGAACGAGCAGTACTTC. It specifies CSVSSQGAMNEQYF.

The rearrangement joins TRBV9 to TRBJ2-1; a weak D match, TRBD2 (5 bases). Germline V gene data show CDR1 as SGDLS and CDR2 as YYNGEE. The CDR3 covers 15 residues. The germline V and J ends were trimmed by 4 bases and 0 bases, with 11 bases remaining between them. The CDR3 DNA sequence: TGTGCCAGCAGCCCCGGAGGTAACTCCTACAATGAGCAGTTCTTC. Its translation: CASSPGGNSYNEQFF.

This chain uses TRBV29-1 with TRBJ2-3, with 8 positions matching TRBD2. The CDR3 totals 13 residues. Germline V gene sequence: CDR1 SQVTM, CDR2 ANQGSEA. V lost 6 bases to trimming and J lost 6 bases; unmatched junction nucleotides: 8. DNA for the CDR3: TGCAGCGTCCAAGATAGCGGGACTGATACGCAGTATTTT. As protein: CSVQDSGTDTQYF.

For the CDR3, the DNA is TGTGCCAGCAGCCCACGGACAGCCGCGAACACCGGGGAGCTGTTTTTT. Residues: CASSPRTAANTGELFF. The chain joins TRBV9 to TRBJ2-2, with a weak D call TRBD1 (6 bases). The CDR3 is 16 amino acids. Deletions cut 4 bases from V and 0 bases from J, with 13 bases between. Germline CDR1 SGDLS, CDR2 YYNGEE.

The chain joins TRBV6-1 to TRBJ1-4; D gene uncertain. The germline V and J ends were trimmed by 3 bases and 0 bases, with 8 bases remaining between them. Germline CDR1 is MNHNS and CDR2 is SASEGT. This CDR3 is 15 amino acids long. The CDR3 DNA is TGTGCCAGCAGTGATTTCGCGGCAACTAATGAAAAACTGTTTTTT. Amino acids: CASSDFAATNEKLFF.

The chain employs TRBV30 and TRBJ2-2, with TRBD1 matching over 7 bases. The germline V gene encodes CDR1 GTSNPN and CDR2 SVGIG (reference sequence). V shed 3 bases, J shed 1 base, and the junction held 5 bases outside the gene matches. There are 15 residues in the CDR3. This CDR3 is CAWSRTGLNTGELFF. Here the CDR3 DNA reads TGTGCCTGGAGCCGGACAGGACTGAACACCGGGGAGCTGTTTTTT.

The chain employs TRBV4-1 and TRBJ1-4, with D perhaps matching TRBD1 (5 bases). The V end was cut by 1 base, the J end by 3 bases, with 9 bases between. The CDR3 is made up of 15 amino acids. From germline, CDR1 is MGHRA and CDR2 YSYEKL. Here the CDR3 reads CASSQAGVANEKLFF. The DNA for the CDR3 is TGCGCCAGCAGCCAAGCGGGGGTAGCTAATGAAAAACTGTTTTTT.